The source of this TCR beta chain is a study of T cells in Graves' hyperthyroidism and ophthalmopathy. Trimming cost V 7 bases and J 7 bases, with 18 bases left between them. Germline-derived CDR1 and CDR2 are SGDLS and YYNGEE. The CDR3 consists of 14 residues. The investigators amplified TCR beta CDR3 regions from RNA transcripts. First-round RT-PCR with HTBI primers amplified the TCR CDR3 region. TCRdb called the multiplex PCR reads again in MiXCR, with one record for every CDR3 protein. The data hold over 500,000 distinct CDR3 sequences, with 13% to 15% observed a single time. Uncontrolled infection, other autoimmune disease, pregnancy or lactation excluded patients. Diagnoses were made from clinical symptoms, serum measures (thyroxine and TRAb), thyroid ultrasound and orbital computed tomography. Fresh peripheral blood, 9.5 to 10 ml of it, supplied the PBMCs. This clonotype was detected many times.

The V and J genes are TRBV9 and TRBJ2-1; D may be TRBD2 (6 bases). What was sequenced was blood. This receptor was obtained from a woman between 35 and 50 years old with Graves' hyperthyroidism. The CDR3 bases are TGTGCCAGCTCCGACCGGGGGAGTCCGAATGAGCAGTTCTTC. Translation: CASSDRGSPNEQFF.